Included here is one T cell receptor beta chain sequence, with context. The source of the sample is a study of blood T cell repertoires in COVID-19. The wider study: The United States, Italy and Spain provided the acute and convalescent COVID-19 samples. From T cells, B-cell-depleted T cells, or PBMCs came the material, which was cDNA or gDNA.

In the authors' workflow: Amplification with reference gene primers provided the estimates of nucleated cell counts. Clones were sequenced by immunoSEQ multiplex PCR, and TCRdb holds only the in-frame ones, with some missing. From that table come the V and J calls and clone size; the DNA was used to work out D and trimming. The table lists fewer than 50,000 clones, roughly 85% of them singletons. The TCR was taken from a human donor in a cohort sampled during active COVID-19. What was sequenced was peripheral blood.

The CDR3 loop reads CASSFSRGNPYEQYF. The CDR3 DNA reads as TGTGCCAGCAGCTTCTCGCGGGGGAACCCCTACGAGCAGTACTTC. The chain links TRBV7-2 to TRBJ2-7; 7 bases are shared with TRBD2. Germline CDR1 is SGHTA and CDR2 is FQGNSA. CDR3 length equals 15 residues. The J segment lost 2 bases and the V segment lost 3 bases, leaving 7 bases of the junction unmatched.